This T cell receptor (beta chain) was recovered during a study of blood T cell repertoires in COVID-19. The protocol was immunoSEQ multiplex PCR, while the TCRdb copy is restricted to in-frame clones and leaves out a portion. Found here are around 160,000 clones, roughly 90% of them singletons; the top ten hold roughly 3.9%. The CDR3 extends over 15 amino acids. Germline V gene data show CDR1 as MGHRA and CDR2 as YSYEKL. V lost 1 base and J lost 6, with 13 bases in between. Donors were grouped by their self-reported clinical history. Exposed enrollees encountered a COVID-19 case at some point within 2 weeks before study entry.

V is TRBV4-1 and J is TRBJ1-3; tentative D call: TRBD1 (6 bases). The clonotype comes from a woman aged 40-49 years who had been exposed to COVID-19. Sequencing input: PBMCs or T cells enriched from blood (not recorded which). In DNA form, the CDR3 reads TGCGCCAGCAGCCAAGGGGCAGGGGTCGTAAACACCATATATTTT. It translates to CASSQGAGVVNTIYF.